A selection of T cell receptor beta chains follows, all from one sample in a study of cytomegalovirus exposure and HLA in healthy donors. TCRdb's copy holds only in-frame clones and misses some; the assay was immunoSEQ multiplex PCR. The data hold about 220,000 clones, with 82% observed a single time. Sequencing input: PBMCs. Receptors were obtained from a woman in her thirties or forties in good health and CMV-seropositive. Both conserved end residues are part of each CDR3. The D gene is left open where the match is weak. Only part of the rows carry a size: once, few, many, or a class if the clone is expanded.

TRBJ2-2,TRBV4-3,NA,NA,CASSRGAGGTTGELFF,TGCGCCAGCAGCCGGGGTGCAGGGGGGACGACCGGGGAGCTGTTTTTT
TRBJ1-2,TRBV7-3,TRBD1,NA,CASSPGQGAVYGYTF,TGTGCCAGCAGCCCTGGGCAGGGGGCTGTTTATGGCTACACCTTC
TRBJ2-1,TRBV4-1,TRBD2,NA,CASSQIRGLAVYNEQFF,TGCGCCAGCAGCCAAATCCGGGGACTAGCGGTATACAATGAGCAGTTCTTC
TRBJ1-4,TRBV9,NA,NA,CASSGVGKLFF,TGTGCCAGCAGCGGCGTCGGAAAACTGTTTTTT
TRBJ2-1,TRBV7-2,TRBD1,NA,CASSLGYRGSDYNEQFF,TGTGCCAGCAGCTTAGGCTACAGGGGGTCGGACTACAATGAGCAGTTCTTC
TRBJ2-7,TRBV7-2,NA,few,CASSLVFASSYEQYF,TGTGCCAGCAGCTTAGTTTTTGCTAGCTCCTACGAGCAGTACTTC
TRBJ1-1,TRBV14,TRBD1,NA,CATTQGGNTEAFF,TGTGCCACCACCCAGGGGGGGAACACTGAAGCTTTCTTT
TRBJ2-5,TRBV2,TRBD1,NA,CASSGGTGGETQYF,TGTGCCAGCAGTGGGGGGACAGGGGGGGAGACCCAGTACTTC
TRBJ1-1,TRBV19,NA,NA,CASSIGGSGAEAFF,TGTGCCAGTAGTATTGGGGGCTCGGGTGCTGAAGCTTTCTTT
TRBJ1-1,TRBV5-1,NA,once,CASSPLGSAGEAFF,TGCGCCAGCAGCCCCCTGGGGAGCGCGGGTGAAGCTTTCTTT
TRBJ2-7,TRBV7-2,NA,NA,CASSLYGVSYEQYF,TGTGCCAGCAGCTTATACGGGGTAAGCTACGAGCAGTACTTC